The 15 T cell receptor beta chains below come from one sample, sequenced in a study of blood T cells in healthy people across ages. PCR was performed a second time for about 6 to 12 cycles using a sample-barcoded 5' primer and a J-beta primer mix. TCRdb used MiXCR to reprocess the 5' RACE reads, holding one entry per CDR3 protein. The sample holds 250,000 to 300,000 distinct CDR3 sequences, 25% to 30% seen once. Specimen: blood. These receptors came from a woman between 65 and 79 years old in good health.

The V call is TRBV29-1, the J call TRBJ2-7; 8 nucleotides match TRBD2. CDR1 and CDR2 (germline): SQVTM, ANQGSEA. Unmatched junction bases numbered 9, after V lost 4 bases and J lost 4 bases. The CDR3 length is 14 residues. CDR3 DNA: TGCAGCGTTGCGGCGGGACTAGGCCCTTACGAGCAGTACTTC. Protein product: CSVAAGLGPYEQYF.

The chain joins TRBV7-2 to TRBJ2-7, with TRBD2 matching 7 bases. The CDR3 extends over 17 amino acids. J lost 2 bases, V lost 2 bases, and 12 bases had no gene match. Per germline, CDR1 SGHTA and CDR2 FQGNSA. CDR3 in DNA: TGTGCCAGCAGCTTAAATAGTGGGTTTGCGGGGGCCTACGAGCAGTACTTC. It encodes CASSLNSGFAGAYEQYF. Drawing the rest from reference TRBV7-2 and TRBJ2-7, the complete variable domain is GAGVSQSPSNKVTEKGKDVELRCDPISGHTALYWYRQSLGQGLEFLIYFQGNSAPDKSGLPSDRFSAERTGGSVSTLTIQRTQQEDSAVYLCASSLNSGFAGAYEQYFGPGTRLTVT.

This clonotype was seen only once. The chain links TRBV4-3 to TRBJ2-2; TRBD2 agrees at 11 bases. The CDR3 is made up of 16 amino acids. From germline, CDR1 is LGHNA and CDR2 YSLEER. With V trimmed by 4 bases and J by 1 base, 2 bases remained unmatched. As DNA, the CDR3 is TGCGCCAGCAGCCTCGGACTAGCGGGGAACACCGGGGAGCTGTTTTTT. This gives the protein CASSLGLAGNTGELFF.

This clonotype was observed a handful of times. The V gene is TRBV7-2, the J gene TRBJ2-7; 10 nucleotides match TRBD1. Germline CDR1 SGHTA, CDR2 FQGNSA. This CDR3 is 14 amino acids long. The V gene end was trimmed by 5 bases and the J gene end by 4 bases; junction bases not matched to a gene: 5. CDR3 residues: CASSADRGRYEQYF. DNA for the CDR3: TGTGCCAGCAGCGCCGACAGGGGGCGATACGAGCAGTACTTC.

V gene TRBV20-1 combines with J gene TRBJ1-5, with a weak D call TRBD1 (6 bases). Trimming stripped 6 bases from V and 5 bases from J, with 17 bases between. This CDR3 comprises 14 residues. The germline V gene encodes CDR1 DFQATT and CDR2 SNEGSKA (reference sequence). CDR3 region: CSAAGTGSHQPQHF. The CDR3 DNA is TGCAGTGCGGCCGGTACAGGGAGTCATCAGCCCCAGCATTTT.

This clonotype occurred many times. The chain combines TRBV7-8 with TRBJ2-5, with TRBD2 identical over 8 bases. The assigned J gene may be wrong: the sequence end matches TRBJ2-7 better. Per the germline V gene, CDR1 is SGHVS and CDR2 is FQNEAQ. This CDR3 is 13 amino acids long. The CDR3 DNA follows: TGTGCCAGCAGCCCGGGAGGGCCGTACGAGCAGTACTTC. Protein: CASSPGGPYEQYF.

In this sample, this clonotype turned up many times. The CDR3 region is CASSSGRIYEQYF. In nucleotides, the CDR3 is TGTGCCAGCAGTTCTGGACGGATTTACGAGCAGTACTTC. The chain employs TRBV27 and TRBJ2-7; no clear D gene. The CDR3 contains 13 residues. CDR1 is MNHEY and CDR2 is SMNVEV in the germline V gene (reference sequence). The ends were cut back, 4 bases at V and 4 bases at J, with 11 bases in the middle.

This clonotype showed up just a few times. The chain links TRBV6-2 or TRBV6-3 to TRBJ2-5; tentatively, D is TRBD2 (5 bases). The CDR3 is made up of 14 amino acids. CDR1 MNHEY and CDR2 SVGEGT come from the germline V gene. Trimming stripped 0 bases from V and 4 bases from J, with 9 bases between. Here the CDR3 DNA reads TGTGCCAGCAGTTACTCCCAGCGGACAGAGACCCAGTACTTC. Amino acid sequence: CASSYSQRTETQYF.

The V and J genes are TRBV10-1 and TRBJ2-1; 10 bases agree with TRBD2. The CDR3 consists of 14 residues. The V gene end was trimmed by 3 bases and the J gene end by 6 bases; junction bases not matched to a gene: 2. Germline lookup yields CDR1 WNHNN and CDR2 SYGVQD (reference sequence). The CDR3 loop is CASSELAGSNEQFF. As DNA, the CDR3 is TGCGCCAGCAGTGAACTAGCGGGGTCCAATGAGCAGTTCTTC.

This clonotype was seen many times. The genes are TRBV29-1 and TRBJ2-5, with D possibly called TRBD1 or TRBD2 (6 bases each). From germline, CDR1 is SQVTM and CDR2 ANQGSEA. The CDR3 runs 12 residues. Trimming shortened V by 4 bases and J by 5 bases, and 11 bases separated the two germline ends. The CDR3 reads CSVAGAGETQYF. The CDR3 DNA reads as TGCAGCGTTGCGGGGGCCGGGGAGACCCAGTACTTC.

The chain carries TRBV10-3 and TRBJ1-1, with D uncertain. There are 14 residues in the CDR3. Germline V gives CDR1 ENHRY, CDR2 SYGVKD. The germline V and J ends were trimmed by 6 bases and 6 bases, with 17 bases remaining between them. This chain's CDR3 is CAIRGYGSNPEAFF. DNA for the CDR3: TGTGCCATCAGGGGGTATGGGTCGAATCCTGAAGCTTTCTTT.

This clonotype was seen more than once but under ten times. The rearrangement links TRBV5-1 to TRBJ2-7, with TRBD2 identical over 7 bases. Germline-derived CDR1 and CDR2 are SGHRS and YFSETQ. The CDR3 is 15 residues long. The V and J ends lost 0 bases and 1 base, in that order; junction bases with no gene match: 4. The CDR3 DNA sequence: TGCGCCAGCAGCTTGGGGGCGGGGGAATCCTACGAGCAGTACTTC. It encodes CASSLGAGESYEQYF.

The chain couples TRBV28 to TRBJ2-7; 8 positions match TRBD2. CDR1 is MDHEN and CDR2 is SYDVKM in the germline V gene. Losses at the gene ends were 8 bases for V and 5 bases for J; bases not matched to a gene: 5. CDR3 length: 12 residues. DNA of the CDR3: TGTGCCAGCGGAGCGGGAGTAAACGAGCAGTACTTC. Its translation: CASGAGVNEQYF.

This clonotype came up a few times. A junction end diverges from the germline sequence, so it may reflect a read error. The chain is built from TRBV28 and TRBJ2-5; 9 nucleotides align to TRBD1. Germline V gene lookup returns CDR1 MDHEN and CDR2 SYDVKM. The CDR3 spans 16 residues. CDR3 protein: CVSSLGGQGRGETQYF. CDR3 DNA: TGTGTCAGCAGTTTGGGGGGACAGGGAAGAGGCGAGACCCAGTACTTC.

This clonotype was counted at least ten times. The gene calls are TRBV7-6 and TRBJ2-5, with D hard to call. The CDR3 is made up of 14 amino acids. Trimming took off 5 bases at V and 1 base at J, with 11 bases between the two ends. Germline lookup yields CDR1 SGHVS and CDR2 FNYEAQ. DNA of the CDR3: TGTGCCAGCAGCGAGAGTAGGGCCCAAGAGACCCAGTACTTC. Protein product: CASSESRAQETQYF.